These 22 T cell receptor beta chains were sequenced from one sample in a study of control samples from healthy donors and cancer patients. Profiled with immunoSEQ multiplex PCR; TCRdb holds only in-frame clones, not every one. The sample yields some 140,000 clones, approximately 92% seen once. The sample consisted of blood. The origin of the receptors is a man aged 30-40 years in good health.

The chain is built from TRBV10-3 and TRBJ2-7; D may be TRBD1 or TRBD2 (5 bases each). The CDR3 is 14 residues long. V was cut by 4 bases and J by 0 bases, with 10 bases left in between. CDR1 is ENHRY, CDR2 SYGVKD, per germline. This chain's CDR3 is CAISGGGSSYEQYF. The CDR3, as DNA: TGTGCCATCAGTGGTGGGGGAAGCTCCTACGAGCAGTACTTC.

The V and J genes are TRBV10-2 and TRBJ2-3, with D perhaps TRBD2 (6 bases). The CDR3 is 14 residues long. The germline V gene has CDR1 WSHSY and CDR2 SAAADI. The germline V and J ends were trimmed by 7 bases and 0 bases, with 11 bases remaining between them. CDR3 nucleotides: TGCGCCAGCACTGGCGGGACTAGCACAGATACGCAGTATTTT. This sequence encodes CASTGGTSTDTQYF.

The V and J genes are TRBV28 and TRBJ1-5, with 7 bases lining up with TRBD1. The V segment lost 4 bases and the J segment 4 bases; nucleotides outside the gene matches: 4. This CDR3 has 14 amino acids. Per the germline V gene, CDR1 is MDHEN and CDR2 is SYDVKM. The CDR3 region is CASSSPGGNQPQHF. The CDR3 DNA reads TGTGCCAGCAGTTCTCCAGGGGGTAATCAGCCCCAGCATTTT.

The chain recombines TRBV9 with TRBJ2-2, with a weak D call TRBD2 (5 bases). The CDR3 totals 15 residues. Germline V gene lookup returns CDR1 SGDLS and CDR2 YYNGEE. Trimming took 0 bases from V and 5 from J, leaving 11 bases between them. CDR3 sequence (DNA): TGTGCCAGCAGCGTAGGGTTGGGAGCAACCGGGGAGCTGTTTTTT. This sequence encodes CASSVGLGATGELFF.

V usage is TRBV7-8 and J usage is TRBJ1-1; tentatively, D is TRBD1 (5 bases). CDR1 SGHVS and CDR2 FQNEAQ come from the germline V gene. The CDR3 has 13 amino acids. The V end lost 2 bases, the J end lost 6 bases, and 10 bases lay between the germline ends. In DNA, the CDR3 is TGTGCCAGCAGCTTACGAGGGGAACCTGAAGCTTTCTTT. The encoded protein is CASSLRGEPEAFF.

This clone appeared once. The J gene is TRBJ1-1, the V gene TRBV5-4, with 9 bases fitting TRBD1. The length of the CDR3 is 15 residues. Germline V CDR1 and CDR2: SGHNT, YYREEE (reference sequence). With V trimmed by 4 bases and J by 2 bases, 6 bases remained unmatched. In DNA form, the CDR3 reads TGTGCCAGCAGCGGGGGGACAGGGCCTAACACTGAAGCTTTCTTT. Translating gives CASSGGTGPNTEAFF.

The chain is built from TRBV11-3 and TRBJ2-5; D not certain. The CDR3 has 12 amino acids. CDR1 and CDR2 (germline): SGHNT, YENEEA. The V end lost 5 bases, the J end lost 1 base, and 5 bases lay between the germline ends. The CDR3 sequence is CASSPSQETQYF. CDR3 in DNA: TGTGCCAGCAGCCCCAGCCAAGAGACCCAGTACTTC.

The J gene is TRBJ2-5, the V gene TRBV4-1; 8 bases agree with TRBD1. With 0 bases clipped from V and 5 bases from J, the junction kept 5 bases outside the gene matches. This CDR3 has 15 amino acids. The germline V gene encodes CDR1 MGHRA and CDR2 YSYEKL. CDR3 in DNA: TGCGCCAGCAGCCAAGATCCAGGGGGCGGGGAGACCCAGTACTTC. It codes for CASSQDPGGGETQYF.

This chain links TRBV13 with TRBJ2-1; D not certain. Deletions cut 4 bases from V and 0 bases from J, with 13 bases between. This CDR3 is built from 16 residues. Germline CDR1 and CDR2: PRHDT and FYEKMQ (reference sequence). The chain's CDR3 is CASSYYHSDSYNEQFF. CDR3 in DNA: TGTGCCAGCAGCTATTACCATTCGGACTCCTACAATGAGCAGTTCTTC.

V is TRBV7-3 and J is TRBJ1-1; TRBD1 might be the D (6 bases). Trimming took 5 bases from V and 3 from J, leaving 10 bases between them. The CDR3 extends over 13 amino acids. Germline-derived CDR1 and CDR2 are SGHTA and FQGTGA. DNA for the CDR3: TGTGCCAGCAGCGAGACAGGATACACTGAAGCTTTCTTT. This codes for CASSETGYTEAFF.

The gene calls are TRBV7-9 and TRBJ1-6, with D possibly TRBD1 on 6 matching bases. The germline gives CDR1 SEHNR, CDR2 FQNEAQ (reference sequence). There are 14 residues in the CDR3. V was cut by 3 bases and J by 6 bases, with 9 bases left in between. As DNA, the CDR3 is TGTGCCAGCAGCTTGGGGGCTCCTAATTCACCCCTCCACTTT. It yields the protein CASSLGAPNSPLHF.

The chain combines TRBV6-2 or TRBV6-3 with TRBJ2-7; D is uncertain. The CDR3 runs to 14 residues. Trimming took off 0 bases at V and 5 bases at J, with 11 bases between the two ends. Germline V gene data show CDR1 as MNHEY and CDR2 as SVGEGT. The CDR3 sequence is CASSYSRLRNEQYF. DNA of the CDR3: TGTGCCAGCAGTTACTCGAGGTTGAGGAACGAGCAGTACTTC.

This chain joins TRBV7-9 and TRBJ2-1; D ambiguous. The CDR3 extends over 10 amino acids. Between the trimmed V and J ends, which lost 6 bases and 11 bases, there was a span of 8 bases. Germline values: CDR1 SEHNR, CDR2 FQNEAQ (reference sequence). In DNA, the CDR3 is TGTGCCAGCAGGCCCGCCCAGCAGTTCTTC. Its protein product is CASRPAQQFF. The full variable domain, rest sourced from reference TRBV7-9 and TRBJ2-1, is DTGVSQNPRHKITKRGQNVTFRCDPISEHNRLYWYRQTLGQGPEFLTYFQNEAQLEKSRLLSDRFSAERPKGSFSTLEIQRTEQGDSAMYLCASRPAQQFFGPGTRLTVL.

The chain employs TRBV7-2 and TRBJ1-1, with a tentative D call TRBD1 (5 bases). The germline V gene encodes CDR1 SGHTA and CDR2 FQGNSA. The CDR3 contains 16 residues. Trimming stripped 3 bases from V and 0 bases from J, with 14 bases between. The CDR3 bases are TGTGCCAGCAGCTTCCAGTCTGGGGACGTGAACACTGAAGCTTTCTTT. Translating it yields CASSFQSGDVNTEAFF.

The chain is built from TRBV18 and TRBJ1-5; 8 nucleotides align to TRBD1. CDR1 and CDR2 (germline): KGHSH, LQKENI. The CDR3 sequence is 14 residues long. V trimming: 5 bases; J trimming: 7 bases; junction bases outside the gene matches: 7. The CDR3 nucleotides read TGTGCCAGCTCATTCGACAGGGGAGCGCAGCCCCAGCATTTT. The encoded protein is CASSFDRGAQPQHF.

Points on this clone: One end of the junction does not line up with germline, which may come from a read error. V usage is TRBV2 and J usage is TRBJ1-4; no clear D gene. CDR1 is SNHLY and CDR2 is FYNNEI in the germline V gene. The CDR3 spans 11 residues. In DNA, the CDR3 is TGTGCCAGCTCTTCCGCCCAACCTAAGGTTTTT. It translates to CASSSAQPKVF.

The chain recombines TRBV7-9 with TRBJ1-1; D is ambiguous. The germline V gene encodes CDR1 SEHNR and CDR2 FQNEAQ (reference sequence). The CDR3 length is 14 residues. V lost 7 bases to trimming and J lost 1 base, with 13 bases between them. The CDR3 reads CASTPFSRNTEAFF. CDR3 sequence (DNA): TGTGCCAGCACCCCCTTTAGCAGGAACACTGAAGCTTTCTTT. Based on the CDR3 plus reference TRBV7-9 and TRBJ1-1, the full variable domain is DTGVSQNPRHKITKRGQNVTFRCDPISEHNRLYWYRQTLGQGPEFLTYFQNEAQLEKSRLLSDRFSAERPKGSFSTLEIQRTEQGDSAMYLCASTPFSRNTEAFFGQGTRLTVV.

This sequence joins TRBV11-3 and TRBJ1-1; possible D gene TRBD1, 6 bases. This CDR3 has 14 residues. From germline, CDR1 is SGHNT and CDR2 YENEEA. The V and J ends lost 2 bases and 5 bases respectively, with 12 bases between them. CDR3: CASSLTRGRTEAFF. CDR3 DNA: TGTGCCAGCAGCTTAACTCGGGGGCGAACTGAAGCTTTCTTT.

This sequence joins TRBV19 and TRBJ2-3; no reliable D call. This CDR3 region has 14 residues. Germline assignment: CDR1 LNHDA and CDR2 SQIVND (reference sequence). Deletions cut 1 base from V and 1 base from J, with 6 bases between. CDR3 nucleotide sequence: TGTGCCAGTAGTATAGCCCGGGGCACAGATACGCAGTATTTT. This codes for CASSIARGTDTQYF.

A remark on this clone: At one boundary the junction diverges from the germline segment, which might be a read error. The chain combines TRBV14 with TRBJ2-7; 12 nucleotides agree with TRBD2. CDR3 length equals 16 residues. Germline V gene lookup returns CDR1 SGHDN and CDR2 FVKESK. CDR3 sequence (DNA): TGTGCCAGCAGCCGGCTAGCGGGAGGGCCCTCCCACGAGCAGTACTTC. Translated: CASSRLAGGPSHEQYF.

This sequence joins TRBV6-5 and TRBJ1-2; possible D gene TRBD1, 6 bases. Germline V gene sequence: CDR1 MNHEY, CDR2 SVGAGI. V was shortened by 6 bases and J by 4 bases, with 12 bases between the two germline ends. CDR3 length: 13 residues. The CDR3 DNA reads TGTGCCAGCAGACTACAGGGAACCTATGGCTACACCTTC. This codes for CASRLQGTYGYTF.

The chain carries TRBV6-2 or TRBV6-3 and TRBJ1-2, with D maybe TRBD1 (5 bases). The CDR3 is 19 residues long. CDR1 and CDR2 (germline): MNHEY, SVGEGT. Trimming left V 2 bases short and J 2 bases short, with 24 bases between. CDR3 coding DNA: TGTGCCAGCAGTTACAGCCAGCACCTTCACAGGCTTACCAACTATGGCTACACCTTC. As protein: CASSYSQHLHRLTNYGYTF.